The 20 T cell receptor beta chains presented below share a single source sample, sequenced in a study of blood T cell repertoires in COVID-19. The assay was immunoSEQ multiplex PCR, and TCRdb's table has in-frame clones only and misses some. The sample contains under 250,000 clones, 85% of which appear only once. Sequenced input: PBMCs or T cells enriched from blood (not recorded which). The receptors originated from a woman aged 50 to 60 with acute COVID-19.

J is TRBJ1-1 and V is TRBV9; no clear D. Trimming shortened V by 4 bases and J by 5 bases, and 15 bases separated the two germline ends. This CDR3 is 14 amino acids long. Germline CDR1 and CDR2: SGDLS and YYNGEE. The CDR3 sequence is CASSRPEALTEAFF. The CDR3 DNA follows: TGTGCCAGCAGCCGCCCAGAGGCACTGACTGAAGCTTTCTTT.

This clone was detected once. Within the sample, other DNA sequences also encode this same CDR3. V is TRBV18 and J is TRBJ1-5; D remains unclear. This CDR3 has 13 amino acids. V was cut by 2 bases and J by 5 bases, with 7 bases left in between. Germline CDR1 KGHSH, CDR2 LQKENI. The CDR3 region has the DNA TGTGCCAGCTCACCAGGCAGTGATCAGCCCCAGCATTTT. This gives the protein CASSPGSDQPQHF.

The chain employs TRBV7-2 and TRBJ2-3; 10 positions agree with TRBD2. The CDR3 covers 16 residues. The germline V gene has CDR1 SGHTA and CDR2 FQGNSA. The V and J ends lost 5 bases and 3 bases, in that order; junction bases with no gene match: 8. CDR3 protein: CASSPERGGWTDTQYF. As DNA, the CDR3 is TGTGCCAGCAGCCCGGAGCGGGGGGGGTGGACAGATACGCAGTATTTT.

The sample holds one count of this clone. The chain's CDR3 is CASSQDRVVNNGYTF. The DNA of the CDR3 is TGCGCCAGCAGCCAAGACAGGGTAGTGAATAATGGCTACACCTTC. The rearrangement links TRBV4-3 to TRBJ1-2, with TRBD1 as a possible D gene (5 bases). CDR1 and CDR2 (germline): LGHNA, YSLEER. This CDR3 is 15 amino acids long. V lost 0 bases and J 6 bases, leaving 14 bases between the germline ends.

This rearrangement joins TRBV6-5 to TRBJ1-2, with D tentatively TRBD1 (6 bases). V was trimmed by 8 bases and J by 5 bases, leaving 15 bases between them. The CDR3 length is 13 residues. Per germline, CDR1 MNHEY and CDR2 SVGAGI. This CDR3 reads CASSNPGQYGYTF. CDR3 sequence (DNA): TGTGCCAGCTCTAACCCGGGACAATATGGCTACACCTTC.

The CDR3 is CASRDRWNEQYF. DNA for the CDR3: TGCGCCAGCAGGGACAGGTGGAACGAGCAGTACTTC. The V call is TRBV10-2, the J call TRBJ2-7, with TRBD1 identical over 7 bases. The CDR3 sequence is 12 residues long. Germline CDR1 and CDR2: WSHSY and SAAADI. The V segment lost 6 bases and the J segment 5 bases; nucleotides outside the gene matches: 4.

The chain employs TRBV7-9 and TRBJ2-3; 10 nucleotides line up with TRBD2. The CDR3 length is 19 residues. Germline V gene sequence: CDR1 SEHNR, CDR2 FQNEAQ (reference sequence). With 2 bases clipped from V and 0 bases from J, the junction kept 11 bases outside the gene matches. CDR3 loop: CASSLSASGSGASTDTQYF. CDR3 DNA: TGTGCCAGCAGCTTAAGCGCTAGCGGGAGTGGCGCTAGCACAGATACGCAGTATTTT.

This chain uses TRBV7-2 with TRBJ2-3; 12 nucleotides agree with TRBD2. This CDR3 has 16 residues. Losses at the gene ends were 5 bases for V and 1 base for J; bases not matched to a gene: 4. CDR1 is SGHTA, CDR2 FQGNSA, per germline. The CDR3, as DNA: TGTGCCAGCAGCACCAGACTAGCGGGAGGCACAGATACGCAGTATTTT. Residues: CASSTRLAGGTDTQYF. Supplemented by reference TRBV7-2 and TRBJ2-3, the full variable domain reads GAGVSQSPSNKVTEKGKDVELRCDPISGHTALYWYRQSLGQGLEFLIYFQGNSAPDKSGLPSDRFSAERTGGSVSTLTIQRTQQEDSAVYLCASSTRLAGGTDTQYFGPGTRLTVL.

J is TRBJ1-3 and V is TRBV10-3; TRBD1 is a possible D gene (5 bases). The germline CDR1 and CDR2 sequences are ENHRY and SYGVKD. There are 13 residues in the CDR3. V lost 5 bases and J lost 4, with 9 bases in between. The CDR3 bases are TGTGCCATCAGTCCAGGGTACGGAAACACCATATATTTT. Amino acids: CAISPGYGNTIYF.

V gene TRBV4-3 combines with J gene TRBJ1-5; D gene uncertain. The CDR3 sequence is 17 residues long. Germline CDR1 and CDR2: LGHNA and YSLEER. V lost 0 bases to trimming and J lost 0 bases, with 12 bases between them. CDR3 bases: TGCGCCAGCAGCCAAGATTTAAGCGAGGTTAGCAATCAGCCCCAGCATTTT. The encoded protein is CASSQDLSEVSNQPQHF.

This chain uses TRBV4-3 with TRBJ1-2; 10 bases align to TRBD1. Per the germline V gene, CDR1 is LGHNA and CDR2 is YSLEER. CDR3 length equals 15 residues. Trimming cost V 3 bases and J 6 bases; bases outside gene matches: 7. CDR3 amino acids: CASSHPGTGADGYTF. The CDR3 DNA sequence: TGCGCCAGCAGCCACCCCGGGACAGGGGCGGATGGCTACACCTTC.

This clone was observed a single time. V gene TRBV7-9 combines with J gene TRBJ1-2; 11 bases are a match to TRBD1. The germline V gene encodes CDR1 SEHNR and CDR2 FQNEAQ (reference sequence). This CDR3 has 17 amino acids. V dropped 5 bases and J dropped 6; count of bases not matched to a gene: 14. The CDR3, as DNA: TGTGCCAGCAGCCCAAATCCCGGGACAGGGGGGGATGATGGCTACACCTTC. Its protein is CASSPNPGTGGDDGYTF.

The chain recombines TRBV12-3 or TRBV12-4 with TRBJ2-7; no definite D call. V was pared by 5 bases and J by 3 bases, with 11 bases between. The CDR3 spans 13 residues. CDR3 nucleotide sequence: TGTGCCAGCAGTATGACTGCTGGCTACGAGCAGTACTTC. As protein: CASSMTAGYEQYF.

The rearrangement uses TRBV19 and TRBJ1-2; D perhaps matches TRBD1 (6 bases). Trimming cost V 1 base and J 0 bases, with 15 bases left between them. CDR1 and CDR2 from the germline V gene are LNHDA and SQIVND (reference sequence). The CDR3 sequence is 17 residues long. DNA of the CDR3: TGTGCCAGTAGTATAGTTGCCCGACAGGCTGCTAACTATGGCTACACCTTC. Protein product: CASSIVARQAANYGYTF.

The J gene is TRBJ1-1, the V gene TRBV3-1 (or the pseudogene TRBV3-2), with TRBD1 matching over 8 bases. This CDR3 comprises 19 residues. Germline V lookup: CDR1 LGHDT, CDR2 YNNKEL (reference sequence). The V segment lost 0 bases and the J segment 0 bases; nucleotides outside the gene matches: 12. The CDR3 region is CASSQDGSRGLKMNTEAFF. CDR3 bases: TGTGCCAGCAGCCAAGATGGGAGCAGGGGGCTGAAAATGAACACTGAAGCTTTCTTT.

This clone has at least ten counts. V is TRBV7-9 and J is TRBJ1-4; possibly TRBD1 for D (6 bases). Germline V lookup: CDR1 SEHNR, CDR2 FQNEAQ (reference sequence). V was clipped by 5 bases and J by 8 bases, with 18 bases between them. This CDR3 is built from 15 residues. The CDR3 spells CASSDNRADGEKLFF. The CDR3 bases are TGTGCCAGCAGCGACAACAGGGCTGATGGGGAAAAACTGTTTTTT.

The J gene is TRBJ2-1, the V gene TRBV5-1, with D possibly matching TRBD2 (5 bases). Germline V gives CDR1 SGHRS, CDR2 YFSETQ. The CDR3 length is 13 residues. V shed 4 bases and J shed 6 bases, with 11 bases lying between them. CDR3 amino acids: CASSGSWSNEQFF. The CDR3 DNA is TGCGCCAGCAGCGGGAGCTGGTCCAATGAGCAGTTCTTC.

About this clone itself: A much more abundant neighbour one base away suggests this may be a read error. This sample includes further DNA sequences coding for the same CDR3. This rearrangement joins TRBV11-2 to TRBJ2-3, with D unclear. The CDR3 contains 16 residues. V shed 0 bases and J shed 1 base, with 11 bases lying between them. Germline assignment: CDR1 SGHAT and CDR2 FQNNGV. CDR3 DNA: TGTGCCAGCAGCTTAGACGGTCGTATAGGCACAGATACGCAGTATTTT. It is translated as CASSLDGRIGTDTQYF.

The rearrangement uses TRBV19 and TRBJ1-2, with TRBD1 identical over 7 bases. The germline CDR1 and CDR2 sequences are LNHDA and SQIVND (reference sequence). This CDR3 is 13 amino acids long. V lost 9 bases and J lost 4; bases outside the gene matches: 8. The CDR3, as DNA: TGTGCCAGCCAGGGACAGAGTTTCTATGGCTACACCTTC. It translates to CASQGQSFYGYTF.

The rearrangement links TRBV7-3 to TRBJ2-1, with 8 bases matching TRBD2. Germline CDR1 is SGHTA and CDR2 is FQGTGA. CDR3 length equals 20 residues. The V and J ends lost 8 bases and 0 bases, in that order; junction bases with no gene match: 21. The CDR3 DNA reads as TGTGCCAGCTCCCCTAAGGGCCGGGGAAGCGGGGGCCACTCCTACAATGAGCAGTTCTTC. This sequence encodes CASSPKGRGSGGHSYNEQFF.